These 26 T cell receptor beta chains came from one sample sequenced in a study of shared clonotypes between healthy human individuals. Assay: immunoSEQ multiplex PCR; the TCRdb copy retains only in-frame clones and omits some. The repertoire consists of approximately 2.4 million clones, with 90% to 96% occurring once and the leading ten covering around 0.13%. The specimen sequenced was naive CD4+ T cells sorted from blood. Indicated subset: CD45RA+ positively selected. These receptors were collected from a man between 18 and 29 years old in good health.

The chain links TRBV18 to TRBJ2-1, with 12 nucleotides matching TRBD2. CDR1 KGHSH and CDR2 LQKENI come from the germline V gene. J lost 4 bases, V lost 6 bases, and 4 bases had no gene match. The CDR3 length is 15 residues. The CDR3 spells CASSFGTSGYNEQFF. The CDR3 region has the DNA TGTGCCAGCTCGTTCGGGACTAGCGGGTACAATGAGCAGTTCTTC.

Note on this clone: One junction end does not reproduce the germline sequence, and a read error may be involved. The sample contains more than one DNA sequence encoding this CDR3. The CDR3 region has the DNA TGCGCCAGCACGAGACTACCTATCGAGCAGTACTTC. It specifies CASTRLPIEQYF. V is TRBV2 and J is TRBJ2-7, with a tentative D call TRBD2 (5 bases). Germline V gene sequence: CDR1 SNHLY, CDR2 FYNNEI. This CDR3 has 12 amino acids.

The chain links TRBV5-4 to TRBJ2-5; 10 bases agree with TRBD2. Germline assignment: CDR1 SGHNT and CDR2 YYREEE (reference sequence). Unmatched junction bases numbered 8, after V lost 4 bases and J lost 5 bases. The CDR3 covers 15 residues. Here the CDR3 DNA reads TGTGCCAGCAGCCCAGCGGGGGGGCCTTCGGAGACCCAGTACTTC. Translating it yields CASSPAGGPSETQYF.

The V gene is TRBV18, the J gene TRBJ1-2; D might be TRBD1 (6 bases). The V gene's germline CDR1 is KGHSH and CDR2 LQKENI. Trimming stripped 6 bases from V and 6 bases from J, with 23 bases between. CDR3 length: 16 residues. The CDR3 sequence is CASSLEGGTALNGYTF. The CDR3 nucleotides read TGTGCCAGCTCCCTAGAAGGGGGGACTGCGTTAAATGGCTACACCTTC.

V gene TRBV5-6 combines with J gene TRBJ1-4; D is unresolved. Germline V gene sequence: CDR1 SGHDT, CDR2 YYEEEE. This CDR3 is 15 amino acids long. The V end lost 1 base, the J end lost 3 bases, and 10 bases lay between the germline ends. The CDR3 here is CASSLFGLANEKLFF. The CDR3, as DNA: TGTGCCAGCAGCTTGTTTGGACTAGCTAATGAAAAACTGTTTTTT.

The rearrangement uses TRBV7-9 and TRBJ1-2; D call uncertain. The ends were cut back, 1 base at V and 4 bases at J, with 10 bases in the middle. Germline CDR1 SEHNR, CDR2 FQNEAQ (reference sequence). The CDR3 is made up of 14 amino acids. The chain's CDR3 is CASSLVGSPYGYTF. CDR3 coding DNA: TGTGCCAGCAGCTTAGTCGGGTCGCCCTATGGCTACACCTTC. Supplemented by reference TRBV7-9 and TRBJ1-2, the full variable domain reads DTGVSQNPRHKITKRGQNVTFRCDPISEHNRLYWYRQTLGQGPEFLTYFQNEAQLEKSRLLSDRFSAERPKGSFSTLEIQRTEQGDSAMYLCASSLVGSPYGYTFGSGTRLTVV.

The CDR3 here is CAWSGTRGSRFGYTF. The CDR3 DNA reads as TGTGCCTGGAGTGGGACGCGCGGGTCCCGATTTGGCTACACCTTC. This chain uses TRBV30 with TRBJ1-2; no firm D call. The V end was cut by 1 base, the J end by 7 bases, with 19 bases between. Germline CDR1 is GTSNPN and CDR2 is SVGIG (reference sequence). CDR3 length: 15 residues.

CDR3 sequence reads: CASGGLVQGNEQFF. The CDR3 nucleotides are TGTGCCAGCGGAGGACTAGTGCAGGGTAATGAGCAGTTCTTC. The chain employs TRBV2 and TRBJ2-1; 7 bases line up with TRBD2. The germline V gene has CDR1 SNHLY and CDR2 FYNNEI. CDR3 size: 14 residues. Losses at the gene ends were 8 bases for V and 7 bases for J; bases not matched to a gene: 11.

The chain combines TRBV25-1 with TRBJ2-7, with 7 bases fitting TRBD1. Losses at the gene ends were 2 bases for V and 7 bases for J; bases not matched to a gene: 5. Germline V lookup: CDR1 MGHDK, CDR2 SYGVNS. This CDR3 has 13 residues. The DNA for the CDR3 is TGTGCCAGCAGTGAAGCGACAGGGAGTGAGCAGTACTTC. Translating it yields CASSEATGSEQYF.

The J gene is TRBJ2-3, the V gene TRBV2; possible D gene TRBD2, 5 bases. V was pared by 6 bases and J by 1 base, with 8 bases between. This CDR3 is built from 13 residues. The germline V gene has CDR1 SNHLY and CDR2 FYNNEI. Here the CDR3 reads CASRDLGTDTQYF. CDR3 nucleotides: TGTGCCAGCAGGGACTTGGGCACAGATACGCAGTATTTT. Based on the CDR3 plus reference TRBV2 and TRBJ2-3, the full variable domain is EPEVTQTPSHQVTQMGQEVILRCVPISNHLYFYWYRQILGQKVEFLVSFYNNEISEKSEIFDDQFSVERPDGSNFTLKIRSTKLEDSAMYFCASRDLGTDTQYFGPGTRLTVL.

J is TRBJ2-3 and V is TRBV5-1; D is uncertain. Trimming removed 10 bases from V and 3 bases from J, with 15 bases in between. The CDR3 length is 13 residues. Looked up from germline, CDR1 is SGHRS and CDR2 is YFSETQ. CDR3 DNA: TGCGCCTGCACCTCCCATGGGACAGATACGCAGTATTTT. Translating gives CACTSHGTDTQYF.

The V gene is TRBV10-3, the J gene TRBJ2-5; D might be TRBD2 (6 bases). Trimming took 10 bases from V and 5 from J, leaving 23 bases between them. Germline values: CDR1 ENHRY, CDR2 SYGVKD. The CDR3 has 15 residues. The CDR3 DNA follows: TGTGCCACCGCAGTGGGGGACGGCGGGACGGAGACCCAGTACTTC. Translation gives CATAVGDGGTETQYF.

The rearrangement links TRBV6-5 to TRBJ1-2; 7 nucleotides align to TRBD1. V gave up 4 bases and J gave up 6 bases; unmatched junction bases: 8. This CDR3 comprises 14 residues. Germline V gives CDR1 MNHEY, CDR2 SVGAGI. The chain's CDR3 is CASSLQGRVDGYTF. CDR3 sequence (DNA): TGTGCCAGCAGTTTACAGGGGCGAGTAGATGGCTACACCTTC.

The chain links TRBV14 to TRBJ1-6, with 8 bases that match TRBD1. V lost 3 bases, J lost 7 bases, and 5 bases stayed unmatched. The CDR3 covers 15 residues. Germline V gene lookup returns CDR1 SGHDN and CDR2 FVKESK. The CDR3 DNA follows: TGTGCCAGCAGCCAGGGACAGGAGATAAATTCACCCCTCCACTTT. Translating it yields CASSQGQEINSPLHF.

CDR3 coding DNA: TGTGCCTGGAGTTTGACCAGGGGTTATACTGAAGCTTTCTTT. Protein product: CAWSLTRGYTEAFF. This chain links TRBV30 with TRBJ1-1, with D possibly being TRBD1 (6 bases). Between the trimmed V and J ends, which lost 2 bases and 5 bases, there was a span of 15 bases. This CDR3 is built from 14 residues. Per the germline V gene, CDR1 is GTSNPN and CDR2 is SVGIG (reference sequence).

The chain employs TRBV11-3 and TRBJ2-5, with D perhaps being TRBD1 or TRBD2 (5 bases each). V lost 5 bases and J lost 5, with 15 bases in between. Germline CDR1 SGHNT, CDR2 YENEEA. The CDR3 runs 14 residues. In nucleotides, the CDR3 is TGTGCCAGCAGCCCCGGGGCTCGCGAGGAGACCCAGTACTTC. Its protein is CASSPGAREETQYF.

The chain carries TRBV5-1 and TRBJ1-2; TRBD1 matches at 9 bases. This CDR3 region has 15 residues. V was pared by 4 bases and J by 7 bases, with 11 bases of the junction left unmatched. Germline CDR1 and CDR2: SGHRS and YFSETQ. The chain's CDR3 is CASSTGTGPQSGYTF. CDR3 DNA: TGCGCCAGCAGCACCGGGACAGGGCCCCAAAGTGGCTACACCTTC.

The V and J genes are TRBV6-1 and TRBJ1-5; D is possibly TRBD1 (6 bases). Germline V gene data show CDR1 as MNHNS and CDR2 as SASEGT. Trimming removed 5 bases from V and 3 bases from J, with 11 bases in between. CDR3 size: 14 residues. The DNA of the CDR3 is TGTGCCAGCAGTCAGGACAGCTCCAATCAGCCCCAGCATTTT. This codes for CASSQDSSNQPQHF.

This chain connects TRBV7-8 to TRBJ2-7; D might be TRBD2 (6 bases). Germline V gene sequence: CDR1 SGHVS, CDR2 FQNEAQ. This CDR3 is 15 amino acids long. V was trimmed by 4 bases and J by 0 bases, leaving 13 bases between them. CDR3 protein: CASSSRLETSYEQYF. CDR3 in DNA: TGTGCCAGCAGCTCCCGACTAGAAACCTCCTACGAGCAGTACTTC.

The rearrangement uses TRBV9 and TRBJ1-2; D gene ambiguous. Germline CDR1 reads SGDLS; CDR2 reads YYNGEE. CDR3 length: 15 residues. The V end lost 0 bases, the J end lost 0 bases, and 9 bases lay between the germline ends. Here the CDR3 reads CASSVGHTSNYGYTF. CDR3 nucleotide sequence: TGTGCCAGCAGCGTAGGGCACACCTCTAACTATGGCTACACCTTC.

CDR3: CASSLDGEISTDTQYF. As DNA, the CDR3 is TGCGCCAGCAGCTTGGATGGGGAGATTAGCACAGATACGCAGTATTTT. This chain links TRBV5-1 with TRBJ2-3; D might be TRBD2 (5 bases). The ends were cut back, 0 bases at V and 0 bases at J, with 11 bases in the middle. The CDR3 length is 16 residues. Germline-derived CDR1 and CDR2 are SGHRS and YFSETQ.

The chain carries TRBV7-9 and TRBJ1-1; D is ambiguous. The germline V and J ends were trimmed by 3 bases and 3 bases, with 8 bases remaining between them. The CDR3 runs to 13 residues. Looked up from germline, CDR1 is SEHNR and CDR2 is FQNEAQ (reference sequence). For the CDR3, the DNA is TGTGCCAGCAGCTTCGCTCAGTACACTGAAGCTTTCTTT. This sequence encodes CASSFAQYTEAFF.

The chain links TRBV30 to TRBJ2-4; D possibly uses TRBD1 or TRBD2 (5 bases each). The ends were cut back, 4 bases at V and 8 bases at J, with 12 bases in the middle. The CDR3 sequence is 12 residues long. CDR1 and CDR2 from the germline V gene are GTSNPN and SVGIG (reference sequence). CDR3 nucleotides: TGTGCCTGGACCGGGACCAGGGACATTCAGTACTTC. This gives the protein CAWTGTRDIQYF.

The V and J genes are TRBV7-9 and TRBJ2-5; 7 bases are a match to TRBD1. The CDR3 extends over 14 amino acids. Looked up from germline, CDR1 is SEHNR and CDR2 is FQNEAQ (reference sequence). The ends lost 2 bases at V and 4 bases at J; junction bases unmatched: 4. This chain's CDR3 is CASSLTGDVETQYF. CDR3 sequence (DNA): TGTGCCAGCAGCTTAACAGGGGATGTAGAGACCCAGTACTTC.

V usage is TRBV30 and J usage is TRBJ1-2; a possible D gene is TRBD1 (6 bases). Trimming removed 4 bases at V and 2 bases at J, with 11 bases between. The CDR3 contains 13 residues. Germline assignment: CDR1 GTSNPN and CDR2 SVGIG (reference sequence). The CDR3 reads CAWNTGRNYGYTF. CDR3 nucleotide sequence: TGTGCCTGGAACACAGGGAGGAACTATGGCTACACCTTC.

The chain uses TRBV9 and TRBJ2-1, with 7 bases matching TRBD1. The CDR3 sequence is 12 residues long. Per the germline V gene, CDR1 is SGDLS and CDR2 is YYNGEE. The V gene end was trimmed by 8 bases and the J gene end by 9 bases; junction bases not matched to a gene: 8. CDR3 region: CARPTGVGEQFF. The DNA for the CDR3 is TGTGCCAGACCTACAGGGGTGGGTGAGCAGTTCTTC.